The 8 T cell receptor beta chains listed next were all sequenced from one sample in a study of CD8 T cells in Susac syndrome. It was with random hexamers that roughly 0.45 to 1 ug RNA was reverse transcribed. TCRdb analysed the immunoSEQ multiplex PCR reads with MiXCR anew, one entry per CDR3 protein. The sample holds 130,000 or so distinct CDR3 sequences, 94% seen once. Sequenced sample: CD4+ T cells from PBMCs. The receptors were sampled from a human donor in good health.

This clonotype was seen only once. This chain uses TRBV7-2 with TRBJ2-3; D might be TRBD2 (5 bases). There are 18 residues in the CDR3. With 5 bases removed from V and 6 bases from J, the gap between germline ends came to 27 bases. Looked up from germline, CDR1 is SGHTA and CDR2 is FQGNSA. The CDR3 DNA is TGTGCCAGCAGCGACCAACCCCCTCCAGCGGCCTTGGGGGATACGCAGTATTTT. It is translated as CASSDQPPPAALGDTQYF.

The rearrangement links TRBV7-3 to TRBJ2-1; 8 positions match TRBD2. The junction had 8 bases not matched to a gene; V was cut back by 2 bases and J by 5 bases. This CDR3 contains 16 residues. Germline CDR1 reads SGHTA; CDR2 reads FQGTGA. The CDR3 DNA reads as TGTGCCAGCAGCTTATCTCGGATAGCGGGAAACAATGAGCAGTTCTTC. Its translation: CASSLSRIAGNNEQFF.

The chain has TRBV30 and TRBJ2-3, with D possibly TRBD2 on 5 matching bases. CDR1 and CDR2 from the germline V gene are GTSNPN and SVGIG (reference sequence). Trimming took 3 bases from V and 4 from J, leaving 17 bases between them. This CDR3 contains 15 residues. CDR3 residues: CAWSPGLAVSDTQYF. The CDR3 bases are TGTGCCTGGAGCCCTGGGCTAGCCGTATCAGATACGCAGTATTTT.

The chain uses TRBV9 and TRBJ2-3; 12 nucleotides line up with TRBD2. CDR3 length: 17 residues. CDR1 SGDLS and CDR2 YYNGEE come from the germline V gene. After removal of 4 bases from V and 6 bases from J, the junction contained 12 bases not matched to a gene. CDR3 DNA: TGTGCCAGCAGCCCCCCCGCGACTAGCGGGAGACGGGATACGCAGTATTTT. Its translation: CASSPPATSGRRDTQYF.

The chain has TRBV28 and TRBJ1-1; tentative D call: TRBD1 (6 bases). Germline V gene sequence: CDR1 MDHEN, CDR2 SYDVKM. CDR3 size: 14 residues. Deletions cut 7 bases from V and 0 bases from J, with 12 bases between. The CDR3 spells CASILEGVNTEAFF. The CDR3 coding sequence is TGTGCCAGCATCCTCGAGGGGGTGAACACTGAAGCTTTCTTT. Drawing the rest from reference TRBV28 and TRBJ1-1, the complete variable domain is DVKVTQSSRYLVKRTGEKVFLECVQDMDHENMFWYRQDPGLGLRLIYFSYDVKMKEKGDIPEGYSVSREKKERFSLILESASTNQTSMYLCASILEGVNTEAFFGQGTRLTVV.

The chain is built from TRBV6-2 or TRBV6-3 and TRBJ2-5; 11 bases fit TRBD2. CDR1 and CDR2 (germline): MNHEY, SVGEGT. The CDR3 spans 15 residues. V lost 6 bases to trimming and J lost 2 bases; unmatched junction nucleotides: 5. CDR3 sequence reads: CASSSLAGVQETQYF. CDR3 sequence (DNA): TGTGCCAGCAGCTCACTAGCGGGAGTGCAAGAGACCCAGTACTTC.

The V call is TRBV13, the J call TRBJ2-4; possibly TRBD1 for D (8 bases). V dropped 1 base and J dropped 0 bases, with 19 bases sitting between them. CDR3 size: 19 residues. CDR1 is PRHDT, CDR2 FYEKMQ, per germline (reference sequence). CDR3 sequence reads: CASSLERDRFLLAKNIQYF. The CDR3 nucleotides read TGTGCCAGCAGCTTAGAGCGGGACAGGTTTTTACTAGCCAAAAACATTCAGTACTTC.

V gene TRBV29-1 combines with J gene TRBJ2-1; tentatively, D is TRBD2 (5 bases). V lost 6 bases and J lost 5, with 29 bases in between. The CDR3 loop spans 18 amino acids. CDR1 and CDR2 from the germline V gene are SQVTM and ANQGSEA. This CDR3 reads CSVSSGLFLGLIDNEQFF. CDR3 nucleotide sequence: TGCAGCGTCTCTTCTGGTCTTTTTCTTGGACTCATCGACAATGAGCAGTTCTTC.